This T cell receptor (beta chain) stems from a study of CD8+ T cells in alopecia areata listed by TCRdb under 2018. Some background on the complete study: To study T cell clonal expansion in alopecia areata, the researchers applied high-throughput TCRbeta sequencing to both the C3H/HeJ mouse model and human patients. In humans, TCRbeta sequencing was performed on scalp tissue and on sorted CD4+ and CD8+ peripheral blood T cells from healthy controls and from patients with patchy or totalis/universalis alopecia areata. Clonality in the scalp was compared among normal scalp (n=4), patchy alopecia areata scalp (n=8), and alopecia totalis/universalis scalp (n=8). RNA was obtained with the PAXgene miRNA kit for fixed scalp, the miRNeasy kit for PBMCs, and the RNeasy kit for mouse skin. TCRbeta CDR3 regions were amplified by immunoSEQ multiplex PCR with 35 Vbeta forward and 13 Jbeta reverse primers. Results the study describes overall, beyond this receptor: Compared with normal scalp, lesional scalp had higher clonality and more expanded CD8+ clones, particularly in alopecia totalis/universalis, a pattern that suggests antigenic drive. Unlike mouse skin, which is dominated by gammadelta T cells, normal human skin has resident alphabeta T cells that are also sequenced, and this complicates analysis of the scalp TCR repertoire. TCR sequences shared between patients were less clear than in mice, possibly partly because of HLA diversity in the patient population.

Trimming removed 4 bases from V and 6 bases from J; the gene matches leave 3 bases unexplained. Looking up the germline V gene yields CDR1 SGHDT and CDR2 YYEEEE. There are 13 amino acids in the CDR3, from cysteine to phenylalanine inclusive. The DNA shown is the 39-base CDR3, in frame from base 1. Comments on this clone: Its binding antigen is unknown. Base qualities were left out, and no much larger clone turns up one base away.

Peripheral blood and lesional scalp punch biopsies were obtained from patients with alopecia areata. PBMCs were separated by density centrifugation and stained for CD3, CD4 and CD8, after which CD4+ and CD8+ T cells were sorted on a FACSAria. Untreated alopecia areata patients were recruited as part of a multicenter biomarker study. Blood CD8+ T cells from a handful of biomarker-study patients were further sorted into NKG2D-low and NKG2D-high fractions. Library creation used the immunoSEQ multiplex PCR assay. RNA was extracted from all samples and reverse transcribed into cDNA, which served as template for TCR sequencing. SuperScript III was used to make first-strand cDNA, primed with a 2:1 mix of oligo-dT and random hexamers. Amplification bias was assessed with a synthetic immune receptor repertoire, and residual bias was removed computationally. The published analysis was carried out like this. After raw reads were preprocessed to remove errors, the CDR3 was defined following IMGT conventions as running from the conserved cysteine to phenylalanine. Clonality was calculated as 1 minus Shannon entropy normalized by log2 of the number of productive unique TCRs. Whether each scalp clone was CD4 or CD8 was inferred by checking scalp TCRbeta sequences against the CD4 and CD8 repertoires from sorted blood. TCRdb retrieved this table from immuneACCESS and kept in-frame rearrangements only. Not all clones are present; in checked studies, unresolved V genes account for under half, and no reason is known for the remainder. V, J and clone size were drawn from that table, and D and trimming were deduced from the DNA. In this sample the table shows 100,000 to 150,000 clones, around 45% of which occur a single time. Of the sample, about 10% falls within the top ten clones.

The clonotype comes from a human donor with alopecia areata. The specimen sequenced was NKG2D-low CD8+ T cells sorted from blood. The sample's cell subset or site, from its label and the paper: sorted CD8+ NKG2D-low blood T cells. The chain is made from TRBV5-6 and TRBJ2-1, with 8 junctional bases fitting TRBD2. The DNA sequence is as follows: TGTGCCAGCAGCCTGGGGACTAGCAATGAGCAGTTCTTC. This gives the protein CASSLGTSNEQFF.